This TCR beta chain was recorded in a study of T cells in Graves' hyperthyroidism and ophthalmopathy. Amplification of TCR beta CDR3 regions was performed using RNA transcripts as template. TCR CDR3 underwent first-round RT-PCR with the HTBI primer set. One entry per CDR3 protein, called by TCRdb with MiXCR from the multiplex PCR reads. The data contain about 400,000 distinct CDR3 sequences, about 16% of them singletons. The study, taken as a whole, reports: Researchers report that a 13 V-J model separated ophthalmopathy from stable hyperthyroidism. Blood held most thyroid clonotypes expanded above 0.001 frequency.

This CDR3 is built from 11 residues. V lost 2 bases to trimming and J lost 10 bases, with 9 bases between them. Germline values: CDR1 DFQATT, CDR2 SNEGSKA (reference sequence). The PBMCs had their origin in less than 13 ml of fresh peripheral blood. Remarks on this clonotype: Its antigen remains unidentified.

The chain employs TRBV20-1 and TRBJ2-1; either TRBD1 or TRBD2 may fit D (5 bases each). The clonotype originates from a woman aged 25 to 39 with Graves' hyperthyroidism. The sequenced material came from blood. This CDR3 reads CSARLGDEQFF. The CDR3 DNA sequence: TGCAGTGCTAGATTGGGGGACGAGCAGTTCTTC.